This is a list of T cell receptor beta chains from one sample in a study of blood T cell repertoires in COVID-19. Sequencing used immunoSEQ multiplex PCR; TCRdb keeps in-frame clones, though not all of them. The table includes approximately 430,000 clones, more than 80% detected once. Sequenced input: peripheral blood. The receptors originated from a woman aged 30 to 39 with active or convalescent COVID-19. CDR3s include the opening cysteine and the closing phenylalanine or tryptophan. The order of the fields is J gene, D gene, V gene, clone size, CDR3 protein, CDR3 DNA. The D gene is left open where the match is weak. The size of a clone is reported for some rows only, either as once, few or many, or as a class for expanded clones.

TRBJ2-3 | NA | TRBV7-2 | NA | CASSLTARQLTPDTQYF | TGTGCCAGCAGCTTAACAGCTAGACAGCTAACCCCAGATACGCAGTATTTT
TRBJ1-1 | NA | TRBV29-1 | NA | CSVAGRARTEAFF | TGCAGCGTCGCAGGGAGGGCGAGGACTGAAGCTTTCTTT
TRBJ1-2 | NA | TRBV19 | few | CASMGGSPPAYGYTF | TGTGCCAGTATGGGAGGCAGTCCCCCCGCTTATGGCTACACCTTC
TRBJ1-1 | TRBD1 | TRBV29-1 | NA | CSVEDEDFGTGTGTEAFF | TGCAGCGTTGAAGATGAGGATTTCGGGACAGGGACGGGCACTGAAGCTTTCTTT
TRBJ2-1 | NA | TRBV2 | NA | CASRTDSYNEQFF | TGTGCCAGCAGAACAGACTCCTACAATGAGCAGTTCTTC
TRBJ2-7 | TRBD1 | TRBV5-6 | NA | CASSYRTGRGEQYF | TGTGCCAGCAGTTACAGGACAGGGCGCGGAGAGCAGTACTTC
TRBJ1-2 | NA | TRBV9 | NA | CASGGIEYGYTF | TGTGCCAGCGGAGGGATTGAGTATGGCTACACCTTC
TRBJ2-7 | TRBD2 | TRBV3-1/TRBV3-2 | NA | CASSPGGREGSYEQYF | TGTGCCAGCAGCCCTGGCGGACGGGAGGGCTCCTACGAGCAGTACTTC
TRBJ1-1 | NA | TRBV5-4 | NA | CASRATEGTEAFF | TGTGCCAGCAGGGCGACAGAAGGTACTGAAGCTTTCTTT
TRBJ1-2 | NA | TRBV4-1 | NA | CASSQENRVYYGYTF | TGCGCCAGCAGCCAAGAGAACAGGGTCTACTATGGCTACACCTTC
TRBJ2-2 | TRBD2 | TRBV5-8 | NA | CASSLMAGGNTGELFF | TGTGCCAGCAGCCTGATGGCGGGGGGCAACACCGGGGAGCTGTTTTTT
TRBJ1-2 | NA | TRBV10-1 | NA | CASSQTKSHGYTF | TGCGCCAGCAGTCAGACAAAATCTCATGGCTACACCTTC
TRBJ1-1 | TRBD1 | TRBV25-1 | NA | CASSEAGGSSTEAFF | TGTGCCAGCAGTGAGGCAGGGGGCTCATCCACTGAAGCTTTCTTT
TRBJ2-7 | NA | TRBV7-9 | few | CASSENSGEQYF | TGTGCCAGCAGCGAAAACTCGGGGGAGCAGTACTTC
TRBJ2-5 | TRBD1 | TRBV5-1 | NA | CASSTSGQGGETQYF | TGCGCCAGCAGCACCTCGGGACAGGGCGGAGAGACCCAGTACTTC
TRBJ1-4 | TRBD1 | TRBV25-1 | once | CASSADREGLREKLFF | TGTGCCAGCAGCGCAGACAGGGAAGGCCTAAGGGAAAAACTGTTTTTT
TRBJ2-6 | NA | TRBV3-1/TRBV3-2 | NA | CASSPTLPSGANVLTF | TGTGCCAGCAGCCCTACCCTCCCCTCTGGGGCCAACGTCCTGACTTTC
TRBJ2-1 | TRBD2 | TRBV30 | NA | CAWSVGGRALNEQFF | TGTGCCTGGAGTGTAGGTGGGAGGGCCCTCAATGAGCAGTTCTTC
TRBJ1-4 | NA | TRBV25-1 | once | CASSDGQLATNEKLFF | TGTGCCAGCAGCGACGGACAGCTTGCAACTAATGAAAAACTGTTTTTT
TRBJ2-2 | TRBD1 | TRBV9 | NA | CASSVAPGQLNTGELFF | TGTGCCAGCAGCGTAGCTCCGGGACAGTTAAACACCGGGGAGCTGTTTTTT
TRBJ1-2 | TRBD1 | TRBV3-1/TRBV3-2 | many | CASSPGQGGGYTF | TGTGCCAGCAGCCCCGGACAGGGCGGCGGCTACACCTTC
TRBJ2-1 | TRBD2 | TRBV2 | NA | CASSRGLAGVNNEQFF | TGTGCCAGCAGCAGAGGACTAGCGGGAGTTAACAATGAGCAGTTCTTC
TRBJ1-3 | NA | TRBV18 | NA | CASSPQGVTGNTIYF | TGTGCCAGCTCACCACAAGGGGTGACGGGAAACACCATATATTTT
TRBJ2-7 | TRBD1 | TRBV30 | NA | CACRDRGGSEQYF | TGTGCCTGTAGGGACAGGGGGGGGTCCGAGCAGTACTTC
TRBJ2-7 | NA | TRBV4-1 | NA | CASSQERSSEGYEQYF | TGCGCCAGCAGCCAAGAACGTAGCTCCGAGGGCTACGAGCAGTACTTC